The 22 T cell receptor beta chains below all came from one sample that was sequenced in a study of neurological immune-mediated disorders. MiXCR, run by TCRdb on the 5' RACE reads, gives a single entry per CDR3 protein. The repertoire has about 60,000 distinct CDR3 sequences, about 10% of them found once; the top ten carry roughly an eighth. The time point here: longitudinal time-point 2. Sequenced material: PBMCs. The receptors derive from a man aged 25 to 40 in good health.

This clonotype was recorded many times. The chain links TRBV5-6 to TRBJ1-1; D is undetermined. Trimming took off 3 bases at V and 1 base at J, with 4 bases between the two ends. CDR1 is SGHDT and CDR2 is YYEEEE in the germline V gene. The CDR3 covers 12 residues. DNA of the CDR3: TGTGCCAGCAGCTGGGGGAACACTGAAGCTTTCTTT. It encodes CASSWGNTEAFF.

This clonotype showed up many times. CDR3 nucleotide sequence: TGTGCCAGCAGTGAAGCAGCGGTGGTCTCCAGGGGCTACTTC. Protein sequence: CASSEAAVVSRGYF. This chain links TRBV6-1 with TRBJ2-7, with D tentatively TRBD1 (6 bases). Between the trimmed V and J ends, which lost 0 bases and 13 bases, there was a span of 19 bases. The CDR3 extends over 14 amino acids. The germline V gene has CDR1 MNHNS and CDR2 SASEGT.

This clonotype has ten or more counts. V is TRBV20-1 and J is TRBJ2-7; 8 positions match TRBD2. Germline V gives CDR1 DFQATT, CDR2 SNEGSKA (reference sequence). V trimming: 3 bases; J trimming: 5 bases; junction bases outside the gene matches: 6. The CDR3 has 13 residues. The CDR3: CSASRLAIDEQYF. For the CDR3, the DNA is TGCAGTGCTAGTCGACTAGCGATCGACGAGCAGTACTTC.

This clonotype was counted many times. This sequence joins TRBV29-1 and TRBJ2-1; the match to TRBD2 covers 9 bases. Unmatched junction bases numbered 12, after V lost 0 bases and J lost 0 bases. There are 19 residues in the CDR3. Germline V CDR1 and CDR2: SQVTM, ANQGSEA. CDR3 protein: CSVEDRGSGRLNSYNEQFF. The CDR3 coding sequence is TGCAGCGTTGAAGATCGGGGTAGCGGGAGACTAAACTCCTACAATGAGCAGTTCTTC.

This clonotype was counted at least ten times. The chain carries TRBV27 and TRBJ2-5; tentatively, D is TRBD1 or TRBD2 (6 bases each). V dropped 3 bases and J dropped 5 bases, with 19 bases sitting between them. Germline V gives CDR1 MNHEY, CDR2 SMNVEV (reference sequence). This CDR3 has 16 amino acids. CDR3 nucleotide sequence: TGTGCCAGCAGTTTGCGACAGGTCCCCCGGGGGGAGACCCAGTACTTC. Amino acid sequence: CASSLRQVPRGETQYF.

At least ten counts were recorded for this clonotype. The CDR3, as DNA: TGCGCCAGCACCGGGACTAGCGGGAGGGAGACCCAGTACTTC. This encodes CASTGTSGRETQYF. The rearrangement joins TRBV10-2 to TRBJ2-5, with 15 bases fitting TRBD2. CDR1 and CDR2 (germline): WSHSY, SAAADI. Losses at the gene ends were 7 bases for V and 5 bases for J; bases not matched to a gene: 2. The CDR3 totals 14 residues.

This clonotype was counted ten times or more. V gene TRBV30 combines with J gene TRBJ1-2, with D tentatively TRBD1 (5 bases). Germline assignment: CDR1 GTSNPN and CDR2 SVGIG (reference sequence). This CDR3 spans 14 amino acids. V was pared by 5 bases and J by 0 bases, with 13 bases between. CDR3 nucleotide sequence: TGTGCCTGGGCTTACAGGCCGCCTAACTATGGCTACACCTTC. It specifies CAWAYRPPNYGYTF.

The table lists this clonotype with many counts. The rearrangement uses TRBV4-1 and TRBJ2-7, with D possibly being TRBD1 (6 bases). V was trimmed by 4 bases and J by 2 bases, leaving 15 bases between them. Germline CDR1 MGHRA, CDR2 YSYEKL. CDR3 length equals 15 residues. The CDR3 coding sequence is TGCGCCAGCAGCCCCGACAGGACAATCACCTACGAGCAGTACTTC. This encodes CASSPDRTITYEQYF.

This clonotype was counted a few times. This chain connects TRBV10-2 to TRBJ2-6; the match to TRBD1 covers 9 bases. From germline, CDR1 is WSHSY and CDR2 SAAADI. V trimming: 6 bases; J trimming: 0 bases; junction bases outside the gene matches: 21. This CDR3 is built from 22 residues. This chain's CDR3 is CASRDLLGQGIPSDSGANVLTF. The CDR3, as DNA: TGCGCCAGCAGAGACCTTCTTGGACAGGGGATACCCTCTGACTCTGGGGCCAACGTCCTGACTTTC.

Remarks on this clonotype: A much larger clone is a single base away; this may be a read error. V is TRBV5-1 and J is TRBJ1-4, with D uncertain. Germline V gene data show CDR1 as SGHRS and CDR2 as YFSETQ. The CDR3 extends over 13 amino acids. In DNA form, the CDR3 reads TGCGCCAGCAACTTGTACTTTAGGGAAAAACTGTTTTTT. Translated, it gives CASNLYFREKLFF.

This clonotype was detected many times. The V call is TRBV6-1, the J call TRBJ2-1, with D possibly matching TRBD2 (5 bases). CDR1 is MNHNS, CDR2 SASEGT, per germline. Trimming removed 9 bases from V and 0 bases from J, with 12 bases in between. This CDR3 has 14 amino acids. CDR3 loop: CASSERSSYNEQFF. The CDR3 nucleotides read TGTGCCAGTTCGGAGCGGAGCTCCTACAATGAGCAGTTCTTC.

Ten or more counts support this clonotype. The rearrangement uses TRBV2 and TRBJ1-1; no clear D. With 5 bases removed from V and 1 base from J, the gap between germline ends came to 11 bases. The V gene's germline CDR1 is SNHLY and CDR2 FYNNEI. The CDR3 length is 14 residues. The CDR3 DNA reads as TGTGCCAGCAGTCCCGGGGAGACGAACACTGAAGCTTTCTTT. Translation: CASSPGETNTEAFF.

This clonotype was seen many times. The chain employs TRBV12-3 or TRBV12-4 and TRBJ1-4; possibly TRBD1 for D (6 bases). The CDR3 spans 15 residues. The V end was cut by 7 bases, the J end by 5 bases, with 17 bases between. In DNA form, the CDR3 reads TGTGCCAGCACCGAACCGGACAGTGGGAATGAAAAACTGTTTTTT. It encodes CASTEPDSGNEKLFF.

The sample holds many counts of this clonotype. V usage is TRBV24-1 and J usage is TRBJ2-2; perhaps D is TRBD1 or TRBD2 (5 bases each). Germline V gives CDR1 KGHDR, CDR2 SFDVKD. V was clipped by 8 bases and J by 7 bases, with 16 bases between them. CDR3 size: 14 residues. CDR3 protein: CATTATGLNGELFF. Here the CDR3 DNA reads TGTGCCACCACCGCTACGGGGCTGAACGGGGAGCTGTTTTTT.

This clonotype showed up many times. The V gene is TRBV12-3 or TRBV12-4, the J gene TRBJ1-1; D is possibly TRBD1 (5 bases). The CDR3 totals 14 residues. Deletions cut 2 bases from V and 2 bases from J, with 9 bases between. CDR3 residues: CASSLSDSNTEAFF. The CDR3, as DNA: TGTGCCAGCAGTTTAAGTGACAGTAACACTGAAGCTTTCTTT.

This clonotype came up many times. The J gene is TRBJ1-1, the V gene TRBV6-1; D is possibly TRBD1 (5 bases). Trimming shortened V by 0 bases and J by 1 base, and 15 bases separated the two germline ends. The germline gives CDR1 MNHNS, CDR2 SASEGT. The CDR3 is 17 amino acids. This chain's CDR3 is CASSEAVAGRRNTEAFF. The CDR3 nucleotides are TGTGCCAGCAGTGAAGCCGTCGCAGGGCGACGGAACACTGAAGCTTTCTTT.

At least ten counts were recorded for this clonotype. This chain joins TRBV21-1 and TRBJ1-1; the D segment call TRBD1 is taken from the table without a DNA check. TRBV21-1 is a pseudogene locus. The CDR3 totals 17 residues. CDR3 protein: CASSARQGARLNTEAFF. DNA of the CDR3: TGTGCCAGCAGCGCCCGACAGGGGGCGAGATTGAACACTGAAGCTTTCTTT.

This clonotype was detected many times. CDR3 DNA sequence: TGTGCCACCAGTGACACGAATCAGCCCCAGCATTTT. Its protein is CATSDTNQPQHF. This chain links TRBV24-1 with TRBJ1-5; no clear D gene. The V gene lost 4 bases and the J gene lost 4 bases, with 4 bases spanning the gap. The CDR3 runs to 12 residues. CDR1 is KGHDR, CDR2 SFDVKD, per germline.

To note about this clonotype: A much larger clone is a single base away; this may be a read error. The chain has TRBV30 and TRBJ1-6, with D uncertain. Germline V gives CDR1 GTSNPN, CDR2 SVGIG (reference sequence). The CDR3 contains 13 residues. CDR3 bases: TGTGCCCTCCGGGGTTTAAGGAATTCACCCCTCCGCTTT. Its protein product is CALRGLRNSPLRF.

The sample holds many counts of this clonotype. The gene calls are TRBV27 and TRBJ1-1; D unresolved. Germline CDR1 MNHEY, CDR2 SMNVEV (reference sequence). The V end lost 3 bases, the J end lost 1 base, and 6 bases lay between the germline ends. The CDR3 totals 13 residues. The DNA of the CDR3 is TGTGCCAGCAGTTTCGGCGGGAACACTGAAGCTTTCTTT. Translated: CASSFGGNTEAFF.

Many counts were recorded for this clonotype. This rearrangement joins TRBV7-9 to TRBJ2-2, with no clear D. This CDR3 has 17 residues. Trimming took off 6 bases at V and 5 bases at J, with 22 bases between the two ends. Germline V gene lookup returns CDR1 SEHNR and CDR2 FQNEAQ (reference sequence). This CDR3 reads CASSHPGWGRRTGELFF. In DNA form, the CDR3 reads TGTGCCAGCAGTCATCCCGGCTGGGGTCGGCGTACCGGGGAGCTGTTTTTT.

This clonotype appeared many times. This rearrangement joins TRBV5-5 to TRBJ1-5; D ambiguous. Germline lookup yields CDR1 SGHKS and CDR2 YYEKEE (reference sequence). CDR3 length equals 14 residues. V gave up 0 bases and J gave up 0 bases, with 4 bases separating them. The CDR3 coding sequence is TGTGCCAGCAGCTTGGTCCTTAGCAATCAGCCCCAGCATTTT. It encodes CASSLVLSNQPQHF.